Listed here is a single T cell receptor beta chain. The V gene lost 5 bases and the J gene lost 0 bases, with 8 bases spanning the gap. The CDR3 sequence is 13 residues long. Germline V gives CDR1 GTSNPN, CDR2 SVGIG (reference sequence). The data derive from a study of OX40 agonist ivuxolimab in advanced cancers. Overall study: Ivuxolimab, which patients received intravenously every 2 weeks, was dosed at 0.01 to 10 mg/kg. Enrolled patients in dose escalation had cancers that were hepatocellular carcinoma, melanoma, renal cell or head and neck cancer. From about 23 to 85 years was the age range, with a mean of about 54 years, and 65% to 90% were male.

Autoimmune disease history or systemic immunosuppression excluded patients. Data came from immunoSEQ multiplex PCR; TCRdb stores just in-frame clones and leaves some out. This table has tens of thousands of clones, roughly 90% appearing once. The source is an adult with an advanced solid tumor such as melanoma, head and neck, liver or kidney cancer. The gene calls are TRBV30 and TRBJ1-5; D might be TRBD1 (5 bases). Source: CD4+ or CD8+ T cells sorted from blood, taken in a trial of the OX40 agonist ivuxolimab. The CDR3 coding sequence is TGTGCCTGGGGGACGGATAGCAATCAGCCCCAGCATTTT. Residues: CAWGTDSNQPQHF. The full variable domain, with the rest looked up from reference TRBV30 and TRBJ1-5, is SQTIHQWPATLVQPVGSPLSLECTVEGTSNPNLYWYRQAAGRGLQLLFYSVGIGQISSEVPQNLSASRPQDRQFILSSKKLLLSDSGFYLCAWGTDSNQPQHFGDGTRLSIL.